The next 15 T cell receptor beta chains were all read from a single sample in a study of blood T cell repertoires in COVID-19. Data came from immunoSEQ multiplex PCR; TCRdb stores just in-frame clones and leaves some out. The table shows around 250,000 clones, with 70% to 90% occurring only once. The material sequenced was peripheral blood. The receptors here all came from a man under 40 who had recovered from COVID-19.

V and J are TRBV7-9 and TRBJ2-5, with TRBD2 matching 8 bases. Looked up from germline, CDR1 is SEHNR and CDR2 is FQNEAQ (reference sequence). This CDR3 has 16 amino acids. Unmatched junction bases numbered 8, after V lost 1 base and J lost 4 bases. Written as DNA, the CDR3 is TGTGCCAGCAGCTTAGGCCTAGCGGGCCTAAGAGAGACCCAGTACTTC. Translated: CASSLGLAGLRETQYF.

This chain joins TRBV5-4 and TRBJ1-6, with D hard to call. CDR1 is SGHNT and CDR2 is YYREEE in the germline V gene (reference sequence). V lost 4 bases and J lost 8, with 7 bases in between. The CDR3 runs 12 residues. The CDR3 protein is CASSLEYSPLHF. The CDR3 nucleotides read TGTGCCAGCAGCCTCGAGTATTCACCCCTCCACTTT.

In its sample, this clone was seen a few times. The chain combines TRBV5-4 with TRBJ2-3; 9 nucleotides agree with TRBD2. The CDR3 totals 15 residues. V lost 0 bases to trimming and J lost 3 bases; unmatched junction nucleotides: 2. Germline CDR1 SGHNT, CDR2 YYREEE (reference sequence). The CDR3 sequence is CASSLVLAGTDTQYF. The CDR3 DNA reads as TGTGCCAGCAGCTTGGTACTAGCGGGTACAGATACGCAGTATTTT.

The chain has TRBV6-5 and TRBJ2-5; the match to TRBD1 covers 9 bases. The J segment lost 8 bases and the V segment lost 6 bases, leaving 7 bases of the junction unmatched. CDR3 length: 13 residues. Germline CDR1 is MNHEY and CDR2 is SVGAGI. CDR3 in DNA: TGTGCCAGCAGCCAGGACAGGGGCGCCACCCAGTACTTC. Protein: CASSQDRGATQYF.

This clone was found a few times. This chain joins TRBV7-7 and TRBJ2-3; 8 bases match TRBD1. From germline, CDR1 is SSHAT and CDR2 FNYEAQ (reference sequence). After removal of 5 bases from V and 4 bases from J, the junction contained 5 bases not matched to a gene. The CDR3 runs 14 residues. The CDR3 DNA follows: TGTGCCAGCAGCCATAGGACAGGGCCAGATACGCAGTATTTT. Its translation: CASSHRTGPDTQYF.

The V call is TRBV5-1, the J call TRBJ2-5; D is unclear. Germline V CDR1 and CDR2: SGHRS, YFSETQ. CDR3 length: 14 residues. V gave up 0 bases and J gave up 3 bases, with 9 bases separating them. CDR3 protein: CASSLAVQKETQYF. The CDR3 nucleotides read TGCGCCAGCAGCTTGGCCGTGCAGAAAGAGACCCAGTACTTC. Drawing the rest from reference TRBV5-1 and TRBJ2-5, the complete variable domain is KAGVTQTPRYLIKTRGQQVTLSCSPISGHRSVSWYQQTPGQGLQFLFEYFSETQRNKGNFPGRFSGRQFSNSRSEMNVSTLELGDSALYLCASSLAVQKETQYFGPGTRLLVL.

J is TRBJ1-1 and V is TRBV11-2; D ambiguous. CDR3 length equals 11 residues. Trimming left V 4 bases short and J 3 bases short, with 3 bases between. Germline CDR1 SGHAT, CDR2 FQNNGV. CDR3 region: CASSSYTEAFF. Written as DNA, the CDR3 is TGTGCCAGCAGCTCGTACACTGAAGCTTTCTTT.

The J gene is TRBJ1-2, the V gene TRBV10-1; D call uncertain. Deletions cut 3 bases from V and 5 bases from J, with 10 bases between. Germline-derived CDR1 and CDR2 are WNHNN and SYGVQD (reference sequence). This CDR3 has 13 amino acids. The CDR3 loop is CASSETKYYGYTF. The DNA of the CDR3 is TGCGCCAGCAGTGAAACAAAATATTATGGCTACACCTTC.

The V gene is TRBV5-6, the J gene TRBJ2-7; D might be TRBD2 (5 bases). Germline lookup yields CDR1 SGHDT and CDR2 YYEEEE. V was shortened by 4 bases and J by 5 bases, with 16 bases between the two germline ends. This CDR3 is 14 amino acids long. CDR3 region: CASSRGGLENEQYF. CDR3 bases: TGTGCCAGCAGCCGGGGTGGGTTGGAGAACGAGCAGTACTTC.

The chain is built from TRBV7-6 and TRBJ1-6; TRBD1 agrees at 7 bases. J lost 10 bases, V lost 8 bases, and 2 bases had no gene match. Germline loops: CDR1 SGHVS, CDR2 FNYEAQ. The length of the CDR3 is 11 residues. CDR3 in DNA: TGTGCCAGCTCAGGGGGATCACCCCTCCACTTT. Its translation: CASSGGSPLHF.

The chain joins TRBV5-6 to TRBJ1-5; 7 positions agree with TRBD1. The germline V gene encodes CDR1 SGHDT and CDR2 YYEEEE. The CDR3 spans 15 residues. V shed 3 bases, J shed 4 bases, and the junction held 7 bases outside the gene matches. This CDR3 is CASSSKIQGNQPQHF. In DNA, the CDR3 is TGTGCCAGCAGCTCTAAGATACAGGGGAATCAGCCCCAGCATTTT.

The V call is TRBV20-1, the J call TRBJ1-6; 7 positions match TRBD1. J lost 6 bases, V lost 3 bases, and 17 bases had no gene match. The CDR3 loop spans 18 amino acids. Germline V gene lookup returns CDR1 DFQATT and CDR2 SNEGSKA (reference sequence). CDR3 loop: CSASRSRTRAGGNSPLHF. In DNA, the CDR3 is TGCAGTGCTAGTAGATCCAGGACCCGGGCAGGGGGTAATTCACCCCTCCACTTT.

This clone showed up just once. The gene calls are TRBV4-1 and TRBJ1-1; TRBD1 matches at 7 bases. After removal of 8 bases from V and 3 bases from J, the junction contained 21 bases not matched to a gene. Germline V lookup: CDR1 MGHRA, CDR2 YSYEKL. This CDR3 has 18 residues. CDR3 nucleotide sequence: TGCGCCAGCGTACCCCGGGACAGTGGATTTAGTGGGTACACTGAAGCTTTCTTT. The encoded protein is CASVPRDSGFSGYTEAFF.

The CDR3 DNA is TGTGCCAGTAGTATAACAGGGGGGATGGGGGAGACCCAGTACTTC. This encodes CASSITGGMGETQYF. This chain links TRBV19 with TRBJ2-5, with 8 bases fitting TRBD1. The ends lost 2 bases at V and 5 bases at J; junction bases unmatched: 7. CDR3 length equals 15 residues. CDR1 and CDR2 from the germline V gene are LNHDA and SQIVND (reference sequence). The whole variable domain, remainder taken from reference TRBV19 and TRBJ2-5, is DGGITQSPKYLFRKEGQNVTLSCEQNLNHDAMYWYRQDPGQGLRLIYYSQIVNDFQKGDIAEGYSVSREKKESFPLTVTSAQKNPTAFYLCASSITGGMGETQYFGPGTRLLVL.

The V and J genes are TRBV10-3 and TRBJ2-7, with 7 bases identical to TRBD1. The V gene's germline CDR1 is ENHRY and CDR2 SYGVKD. The CDR3 is 13 residues long. Unmatched junction bases numbered 2, after V lost 2 bases and J lost 4 bases. The CDR3 loop is CAISEDRAYEQYF. For the CDR3, the DNA is TGTGCCATCAGTGAGGACAGGGCATACGAGCAGTACTTC.